This T cell receptor (beta chain) was observed in a study of identifying expanded T cells in peripheral blood. Germline values: CDR1 SQVTM, CDR2 ANQGSEA. This CDR3 comprises 16 residues. V lost 7 bases to trimming and J lost 1 base; unmatched junction nucleotides: 10. The protocol was immunoSEQ multiplex PCR, while the TCRdb copy is restricted to in-frame clones and leaves out a portion. The profile shows about 81,000 clones, about four fifths of them singletons. The V call is TRBV29-1, the J call TRBJ2-2; 9 bases align to TRBD1. The material sequenced was blood. This sequence originates from a person aged 18-70 years in good health. The CDR3: CSAWGGTGLNTGELFF. The CDR3 DNA follows: TGCAGCGCCTGGGGTGGGACAGGGCTGAACACCGGGGAGCTGTTTTTT.